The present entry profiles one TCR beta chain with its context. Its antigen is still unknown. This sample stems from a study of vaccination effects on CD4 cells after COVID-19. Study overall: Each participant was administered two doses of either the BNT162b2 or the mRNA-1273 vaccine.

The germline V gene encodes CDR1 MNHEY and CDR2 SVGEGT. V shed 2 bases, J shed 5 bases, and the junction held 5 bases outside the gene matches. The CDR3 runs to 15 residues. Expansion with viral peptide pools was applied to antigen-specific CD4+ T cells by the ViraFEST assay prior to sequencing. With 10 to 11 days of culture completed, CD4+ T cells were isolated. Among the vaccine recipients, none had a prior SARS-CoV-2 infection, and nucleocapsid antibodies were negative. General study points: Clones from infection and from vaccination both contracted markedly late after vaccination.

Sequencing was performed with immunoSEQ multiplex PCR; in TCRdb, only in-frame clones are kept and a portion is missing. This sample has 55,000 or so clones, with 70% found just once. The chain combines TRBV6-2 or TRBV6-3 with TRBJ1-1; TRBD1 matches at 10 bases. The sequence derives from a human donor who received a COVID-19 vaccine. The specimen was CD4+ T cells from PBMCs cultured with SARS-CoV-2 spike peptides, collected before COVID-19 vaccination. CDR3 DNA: TGTGCCAGCAGTTACCTCGGGACAGGGGTAACTGAAGCTTTCTTT. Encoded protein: CASSYLGTGVTEAFF.